The present T cell receptor (beta chain) was sequenced within a study of T cells after yellow fever vaccination. TCRdb ran MiXCR on the 5' RACE reads and lists one entry per CDR3 protein. Of hundreds of thousands of distinct CDR3 sequences listed, over 9% were seen once; the top ten hold about 16%. Comments on this clonotype: Its antigen remains unidentified.

Study outcomes and limitations: Some clonotypes, a small share, were shared between CD4 and CD8 compartments.

The CDR3 totals 9 residues. Trimming cost V 5 bases and J 13 bases, with 8 bases left between them. Germline V gene sequence: CDR1 MNHEY, CDR2 SVGAGI. V is TRBV6-5 and J is TRBJ2-5; D ambiguous. Material: PBMCs, obtained on the day of the yellow fever booster vaccination. The clonotype was recovered from a man aged 25-45 years who received the YFV17D yellow fever vaccine. Here the CDR3 DNA reads TGTGCCAGCAGTCCCGACTCGTACTTC. Translated: CASSPDSYF.